This TCR beta chain was obtained from a study of regulatory T cells in long-lasting Graves disease. Time point noted: newly diagnosed GD, antithyroid drugs for less than 3 months. Researchers made the TCR library from RNA that was extracted from PBMCs. This clonotype was detected many times. Both iRepertoire HTBI primers and Arm-PCR of CDR3 regions were used to build the TCR beta libraries. Using its own MiXCR run on the multiplex PCR reads, TCRdb lists one record per CDR3 protein. The table records 360,000 or so distinct CDR3 sequences, roughly 12% of them present only once. The CDR3 has 11 residues. Germline assignment: CDR1 DFQATT and CDR2 SNEGSKA (reference sequence). These data were also reused for a study on T cells in Graves' hyperthyroidism and ophthalmopathy.

Source: peripheral blood mononuclear cells (PBMCs), taken at new diagnosis, from a patient treated with antithyroid drugs. This rearrangement joins TRBV20-1 to TRBJ1-1; D ambiguous. This TCR derives from a woman aged 18-35 years with Graves disease. DNA of the CDR3: TGCAGCGTTGAGGCGAACACTGAAGCTTTCTTT. Its protein product is CSVEANTEAFF.